A selection of T cell receptor beta chains follows, all from one sample in a study of T cell responses to AZD1222 COVID-19 vaccine. Assay: immunoSEQ multiplex PCR; the TCRdb copy retains only in-frame clones and omits some. The table lists 250,000 to 300,000 clones, approximately 94% of them singletons. The material sequenced was peripheral blood, taken 28 days after the second AZD1222 dose. Receptors originate from an adult who received the AZD1222 COVID-19 vaccine. The CDR3 runs from the conserved cysteine through the conserved F or W. D genes are given only for firm matches.

v_gene	j_gene	len	d_gene	CDR3aa	CDR3nt
TRBV4-3	TRBJ1-3	16	-	CASSQDGFSSGNTIYF	TGCGCCAGCAGCCAAGATGGCTTCAGCTCTGGAAACACCATATATTTT
TRBV7-9	TRBJ2-2	14	-	CASSFLGEPGELFF	TGTGCCAGCAGCTTCCTAGGGGAGCCCGGGGAGCTGTTTTTT
TRBV6-1	TRBJ1-1	11	-	CASSEAGGAFF	TGTGCCAGCAGTGAAGCCGGAGGAGCTTTCTTT
TRBV28	TRBJ1-2	13	TRBD1	CASSLSGTGVGGF	TGTGCCAGCAGTTTATCCGGGACAGGGGTCGGGGGCTTC
TRBV20-1	TRBJ1-2	11	-	CSAIRHYGYTF	TGCAGTGCTATTCGGCACTATGGCTACACCTTC
TRBV28	TRBJ1-2	12	-	CASGGSNYGYTF	TGTGCTTCTGGGGGGAGCAACTATGGCTACACCTTC
TRBV28	TRBJ2-4	15	TRBD1	CASSHRGLAKNIQYF	TGTGCCAGCAGCCACAGGGGGCTAGCCAAAAACATTCAGTACTTC
TRBV5-6	TRBJ2-2	16	TRBD1	CASSRPGQGSTGELFF	TGTGCCAGCAGCCGGCCGGGACAGGGGTCCACCGGGGAGCTGTTTTTT
TRBV6-5	TRBJ1-5	15	-	CASSYSSISNQPQHF	TGTGCCAGCAGTTACTCCTCCATCAGCAATCAGCCCCAGCATTTT
TRBV19	TRBJ1-6	16	TRBD1	CASSIGGDRVRSPLHF	TGTGCCAGTAGTATAGGAGGGGACAGGGTACGTTCACCCCTCCACTTT
TRBV3-1/TRBV3-2	TRBJ1-2	13	-	CASSQGGGYGYTF	TGTGCCAGCAGCCAAGGAGGAGGCTATGGCTACACCTTC
TRBV5-6	TRBJ2-7	14	-	CASTLFVTGIEQYF	TGTGCCAGCACCCTGTTCGTTACGGGGATCGAGCAGTACTTC
TRBV2	TRBJ1-4	16	TRBD1	CASSPDRGGGNEKLFF	TGTGCCAGCAGTCCCGACAGGGGGGGAGGTAATGAAAAACTGTTTTTT
TRBV7-2	TRBJ2-1	14	TRBD2	CASSFSSGTGEQFF	TGTGCCAGCAGCTTCTCTAGCGGGACGGGTGAGCAGTTCTTC
TRBV28	TRBJ1-2	14	-	CASSFIGETYGYTF	TGTGCCAGCAGTTTTATAGGGGAGACCTATGGCTACACCTTC
TRBV2	TRBJ1-5	16	TRBD1	CASSGRDRVSNQPQHF	TGTGCCAGCAGTGGGCGGGACAGGGTCAGCAATCAGCCCCAGCATTTT